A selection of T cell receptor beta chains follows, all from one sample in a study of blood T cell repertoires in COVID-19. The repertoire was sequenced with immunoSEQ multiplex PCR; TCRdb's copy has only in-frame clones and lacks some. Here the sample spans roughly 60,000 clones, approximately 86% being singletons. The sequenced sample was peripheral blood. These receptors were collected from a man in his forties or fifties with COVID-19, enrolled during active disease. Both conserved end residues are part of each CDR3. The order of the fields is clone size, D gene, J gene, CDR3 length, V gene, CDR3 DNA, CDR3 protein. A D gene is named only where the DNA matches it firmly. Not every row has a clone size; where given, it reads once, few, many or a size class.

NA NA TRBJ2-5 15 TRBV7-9 TGTGCCAGCAGCCCCGGGTCCGACTTCCAAGAGACCCAGTACTTC CASSPGSDFQETQYF
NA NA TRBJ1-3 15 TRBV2 TGTGCCAGCAGTGCCGCGGGTTTAGCTGGAAACACCATATATTTT CASSAAGLAGNTIYF
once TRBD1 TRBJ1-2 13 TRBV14 TGTGCCAGCAGCCCGGGACAGGTTTATGGCTACACCTTC CASSPGQVYGYTF
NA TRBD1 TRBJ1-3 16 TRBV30 TGTGCCTGGAGTGTCTCAGGGGGCAGCCCTGGAAACACCATATATTTT CAWSVSGGSPGNTIYF
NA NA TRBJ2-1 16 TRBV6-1 TGTGCCAGCAGTGAAAGGCGGGCTAGCTCTTACAATGAGCAGTTCTTC CASSERRASSYNEQFF
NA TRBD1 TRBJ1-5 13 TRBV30 TGTGCCTGGACAGGGGGAGGCAATCAGCCCCAGCATTTT CAWTGGGNQPQHF
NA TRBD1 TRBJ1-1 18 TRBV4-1 TGCGCCAGCAGCCCCTCTGCTACCGGGACAGGGGTTTATACTGAAGCTTTCTTT CASSPSATGTGVYTEAFF
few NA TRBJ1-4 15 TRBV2 TGTGCCAGCAGGGCCGGGAAAACCCCGGATGAAAAACTGTTTTTT CASRAGKTPDEKLFF
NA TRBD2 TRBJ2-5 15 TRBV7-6 TGTGCCAGCAGCTTAGCGGCGGGAGGAGGGGAGACCCAGTACTTC CASSLAAGGGETQYF
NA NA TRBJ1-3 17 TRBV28 TGTGCCAGCAGTTTCTGGGCATTGGTCGACTCTGGAAACACCATATATTTT CASSFWALVDSGNTIYF